These 5 T cell receptor beta chains were sequenced from one sample in a study of T cell responses to AZD1222 COVID-19 vaccine. Here immunoSEQ multiplex PCR was the method, and the copy in TCRdb shows in-frame clones only, minus some. The sample lists approximately 180,000 clones, about 85% occurring once. This material consisted of peripheral blood, taken on day 0 of AZD1222 vaccination. These receptors came from an adult in good health.

J is TRBJ1-2 and V is TRBV5-5; TRBD1 agrees at 10 bases. Unmatched junction bases numbered 11, after V lost 4 bases and J lost 8 bases. Germline V gene lookup returns CDR1 SGHKS and CDR2 YYEKEE (reference sequence). The CDR3 sequence is 15 residues long. The CDR3 is CASSPGQGVAGGYTF. The DNA for the CDR3 is TGTGCCAGCAGCCCCGGACAGGGGGTTGCCGGGGGCTACACCTTC. The full variable domain, in which reference TRBV5-5 and TRBJ1-2 provide the parts outside the CDR3, is DAGVTQSPTHLIKTRGQQVTLRCSPISGHKSVSWYQQVLGQGPQFIFQYYEKEERGRGNFPDRFSARQFPNYSSELNVNALLLGDSALYLCASSPGQGVAGGYTFGSGTRLTVV.

The CDR3 DNA reads as TGTGCCAGCAGCGACAGGGTGAACACTGAAGCTTTCTTT. As protein: CASSDRVNTEAFF. The chain has TRBV7-3 and TRBJ1-1, with TRBD1 identical over 7 bases. The junction had 0 bases not matched to a gene; V was cut back by 5 bases and J by 0 bases. Germline loops: CDR1 SGHTA, CDR2 FQGTGA. The CDR3 is 13 amino acids.

The rearrangement links TRBV19 to TRBJ2-2; D may be TRBD1 (5 bases). The CDR3 runs to 15 residues. The germline gives CDR1 LNHDA, CDR2 SQIVND (reference sequence). The V end was cut by 1 base, the J end by 2 bases, with 8 bases between. This CDR3 reads CASSIAGLNTGELFF. CDR3 coding DNA: TGTGCCAGTAGTATAGCAGGGCTAAACACCGGGGAGCTGTTTTTT.

The chain has TRBV7-2 and TRBJ1-2; 7 bases fit TRBD1. The CDR3 covers 14 residues. Looked up from germline, CDR1 is SGHTA and CDR2 is FQGNSA. Germline trimming cut 3 bases from V and 5 bases from J; bases unmatched to any gene: 6. In nucleotides, the CDR3 is TGTGCCAGCAGCTTCCGACAGGGTTCATATGGCTACACCTTC. It translates to CASSFRQGSYGYTF.

The count of this clone is one. This sequence joins TRBV19 and TRBJ2-7, with TRBD1 identical over 9 bases. Germline CDR1 reads LNHDA; CDR2 reads SQIVND (reference sequence). CDR3 length equals 15 residues. The trim removed 3 bases at V and 2 bases at J, leaving 5 bases unmatched. CDR3 in DNA: TGTGCCAGTAGTATGCTCACAGGGGGCGCCTACGAGCAGTACTTC. Its protein product is CASSMLTGGAYEQYF.